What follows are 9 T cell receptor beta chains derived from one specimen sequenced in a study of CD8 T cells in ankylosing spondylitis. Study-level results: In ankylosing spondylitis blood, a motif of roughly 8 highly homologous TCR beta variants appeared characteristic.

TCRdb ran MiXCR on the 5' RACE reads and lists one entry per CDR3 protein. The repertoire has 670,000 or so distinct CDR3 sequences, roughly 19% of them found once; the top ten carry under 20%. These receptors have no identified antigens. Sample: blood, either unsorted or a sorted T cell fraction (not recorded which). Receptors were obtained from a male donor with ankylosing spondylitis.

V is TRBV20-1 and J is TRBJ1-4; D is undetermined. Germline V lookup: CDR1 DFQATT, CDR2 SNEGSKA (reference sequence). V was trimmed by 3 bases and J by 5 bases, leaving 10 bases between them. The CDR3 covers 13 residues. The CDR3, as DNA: TGCAGTGCTAGTTACGGAGACAATGAAAAACTGTTTTTT. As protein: CSASYGDNEKLFF.

CDR3 bases: TGTGCCACTAGGACAGGCGCCGGGGAGCTGTTTTTT. Its protein is CATRTGAGELFF. V is TRBV2 and J is TRBJ2-2, with 7 bases that match TRBD1. Per germline, CDR1 SNHLY and CDR2 FYNNEI. The CDR3 loop spans 12 amino acids. V shed 10 bases and J 6 bases; nucleotides not matched to a gene: 5.

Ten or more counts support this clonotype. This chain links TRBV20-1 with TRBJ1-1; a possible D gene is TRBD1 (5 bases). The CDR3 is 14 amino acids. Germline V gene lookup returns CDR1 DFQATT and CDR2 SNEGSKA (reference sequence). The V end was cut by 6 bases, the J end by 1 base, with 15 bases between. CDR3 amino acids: CSAPDEGTNTEAFF. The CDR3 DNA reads TGCAGTGCCCCCGACGAGGGGACGAACACTGAAGCTTTCTTT.

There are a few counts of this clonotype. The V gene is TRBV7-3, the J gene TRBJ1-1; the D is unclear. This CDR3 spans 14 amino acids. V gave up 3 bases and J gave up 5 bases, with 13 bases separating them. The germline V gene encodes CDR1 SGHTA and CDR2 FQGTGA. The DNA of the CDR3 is TGTGCCAGCAGCTTCTTCTCCCTAGGGACTGAAGCTTTCTTT. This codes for CASSFFSLGTEAFF.

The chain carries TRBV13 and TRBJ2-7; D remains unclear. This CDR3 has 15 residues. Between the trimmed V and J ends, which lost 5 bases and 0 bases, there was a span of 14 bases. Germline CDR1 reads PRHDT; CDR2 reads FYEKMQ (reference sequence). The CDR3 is CASSPRTESSYEQYF. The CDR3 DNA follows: TGTGCCAGCAGCCCGCGGACGGAGAGCTCCTACGAGCAGTACTTC.

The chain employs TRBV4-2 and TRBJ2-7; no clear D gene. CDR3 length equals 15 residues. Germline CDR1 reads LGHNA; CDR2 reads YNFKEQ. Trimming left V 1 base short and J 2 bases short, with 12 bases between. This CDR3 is CASSQAAGPTYEQYF. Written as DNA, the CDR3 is TGTGCCAGCAGCCAAGCGGCAGGTCCGACCTACGAGCAGTACTTC.

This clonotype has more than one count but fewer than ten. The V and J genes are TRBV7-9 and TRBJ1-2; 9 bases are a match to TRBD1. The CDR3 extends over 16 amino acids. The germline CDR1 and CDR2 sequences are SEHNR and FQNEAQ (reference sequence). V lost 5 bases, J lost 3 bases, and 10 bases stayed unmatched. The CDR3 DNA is TGTGCCAGCAGCCTACAGGGGGCTCAATCGGACTATGGCTACACCTTC. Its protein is CASSLQGAQSDYGYTF.

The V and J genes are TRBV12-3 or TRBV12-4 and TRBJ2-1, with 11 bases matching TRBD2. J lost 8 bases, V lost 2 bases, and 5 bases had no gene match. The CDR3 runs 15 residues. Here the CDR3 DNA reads TGTGCCAGCAGTTTAAGACTAGCGGGAATCGATGAGCAGTTCTTC. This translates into CASSLRLAGIDEQFF.

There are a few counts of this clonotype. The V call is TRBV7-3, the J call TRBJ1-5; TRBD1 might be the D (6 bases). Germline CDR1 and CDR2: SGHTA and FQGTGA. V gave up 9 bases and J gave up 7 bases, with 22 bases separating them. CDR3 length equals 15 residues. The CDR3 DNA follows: TGTGCCAGGAGGGGGGGCACGACGAGAGGGCAGCCCCAGCATTTT. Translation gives CARRGGTTRGQPQHF.